This T cell receptor (beta chain) appears in the sequencing data of a study of tumor-infiltrating lymphocytes in primary liver carcinoma. About the study: The yield of productive TCRbeta reads per sample was roughly 3.5 to 7.13 million and was similar across tissue types. Whole-study findings and limits: Tumors significantly exceeded blood in top-250-clone fraction (p = 0.039).

This CDR3 is 11 amino acids long. V gave up 4 bases and J gave up 6 bases, with 6 bases separating them. Germline CDR1 reads SQVTM; CDR2 reads ANQGSEA. The authors made TCR beta cDNA from 400 to 600 ng total RNA with a constant-region primer. Slightly modified ARM-PCR, run as three nested multiplex PCR rounds, produced the TCR beta libraries. The two initial PCR rounds, around 10 cycles each, used TRBV1-TRBV30 forward and C-beta reverse primers. TCRdb passed the multiplex PCR reads through MiXCR, listing each CDR3 protein once. The profile shows about 310,000 distinct CDR3 sequences, more than 55% of them singletons. Blood RNA was derived from unsorted whole blood, and germline DNA was extracted too. At sampling, these chronic HBV carriers had received no treatment. In this sample, this clonotype turned up many times. No antigen is known for it.

V gene TRBV29-1 combines with J gene TRBJ2-2; D unclear. The TCR sequence derives from a woman aged 25 to 39 with primary liver carcinoma and hepatitis B virus infection. Input material: peripheral blood. CDR3 loop: CSVASPGELFF. The DNA for the CDR3 is TGCAGCGTTGCGAGCCCCGGGGAGCTGTTTTTT.